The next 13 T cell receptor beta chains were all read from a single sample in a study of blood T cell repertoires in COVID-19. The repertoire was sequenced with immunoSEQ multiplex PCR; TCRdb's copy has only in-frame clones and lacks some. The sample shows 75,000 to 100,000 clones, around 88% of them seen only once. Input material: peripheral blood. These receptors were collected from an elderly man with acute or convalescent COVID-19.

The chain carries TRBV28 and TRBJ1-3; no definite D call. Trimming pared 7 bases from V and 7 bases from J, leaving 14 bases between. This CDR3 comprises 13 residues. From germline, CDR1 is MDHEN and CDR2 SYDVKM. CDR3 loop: CASITSSGNTIYF. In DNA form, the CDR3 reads TGTGCCAGCATTACTTCCTCGGGGAACACCATATATTTT.

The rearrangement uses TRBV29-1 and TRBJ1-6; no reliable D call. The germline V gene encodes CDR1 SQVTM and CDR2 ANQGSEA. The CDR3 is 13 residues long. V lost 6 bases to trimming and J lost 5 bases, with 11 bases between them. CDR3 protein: CSVAFGNNSPLHF. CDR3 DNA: TGCAGCGTCGCCTTCGGGAATAATTCACCCCTCCACTTT.

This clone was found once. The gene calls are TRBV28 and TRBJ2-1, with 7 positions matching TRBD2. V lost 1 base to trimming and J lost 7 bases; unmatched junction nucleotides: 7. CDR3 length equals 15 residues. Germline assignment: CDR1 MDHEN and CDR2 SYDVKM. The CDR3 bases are TGTGCCAGCAGTTTATCAGGGAGGGGTGCAAATGAGCAGTTCTTC. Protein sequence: CASSLSGRGANEQFF.

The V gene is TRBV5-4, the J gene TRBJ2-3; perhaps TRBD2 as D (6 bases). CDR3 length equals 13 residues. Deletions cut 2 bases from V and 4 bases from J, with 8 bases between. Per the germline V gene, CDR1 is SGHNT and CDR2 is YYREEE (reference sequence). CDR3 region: CASSFTGADTQYF. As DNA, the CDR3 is TGTGCCAGCAGCTTTACGGGAGCAGATACGCAGTATTTT.

The CDR3 protein is CASSGRVVGELFF. For the CDR3, the DNA is TGTGCCAGCAGCGGGAGGGTTGTCGGGGAGCTGTTTTTT. The genes are TRBV5-4 and TRBJ2-2; 7 bases line up with TRBD2. The junction had 4 bases not matched to a gene; V was cut back by 4 bases and J by 7 bases. Germline V lookup: CDR1 SGHNT, CDR2 YYREEE (reference sequence). There are 13 residues in the CDR3.

CDR3 residues: CASSRDFLGTGELFF. In nucleotides, the CDR3 is TGTGCCAGCAGCCGGGACTTCCTGGGGACCGGGGAGCTGTTTTTT. The chain joins TRBV9 to TRBJ2-2, with a tentative D call TRBD2 (6 bases). Germline V gives CDR1 SGDLS, CDR2 YYNGEE. CDR3 length equals 15 residues. V lost 4 bases and J lost 5, with 15 bases in between.

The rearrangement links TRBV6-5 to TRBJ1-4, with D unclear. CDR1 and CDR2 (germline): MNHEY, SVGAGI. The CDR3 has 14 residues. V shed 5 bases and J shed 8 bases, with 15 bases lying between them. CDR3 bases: TGTGCCAGCAGTCCCGCTCGAACTGAGGAAAAACTGTTTTTT. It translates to CASSPARTEEKLFF.

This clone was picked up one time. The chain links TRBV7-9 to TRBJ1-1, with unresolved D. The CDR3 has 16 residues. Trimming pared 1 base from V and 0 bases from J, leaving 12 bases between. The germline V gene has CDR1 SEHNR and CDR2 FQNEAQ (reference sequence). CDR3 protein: CASSLEAVHMNTEAFF. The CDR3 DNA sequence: TGTGCCAGCAGCTTAGAGGCGGTACACATGAACACTGAAGCTTTCTTT.

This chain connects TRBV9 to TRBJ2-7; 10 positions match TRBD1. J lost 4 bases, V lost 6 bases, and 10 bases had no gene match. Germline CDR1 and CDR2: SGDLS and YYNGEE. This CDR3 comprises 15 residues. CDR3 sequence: CASNPGPGQGYEQYF. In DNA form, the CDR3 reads TGTGCCAGCAACCCGGGACCGGGACAGGGGTACGAGCAGTACTTC.

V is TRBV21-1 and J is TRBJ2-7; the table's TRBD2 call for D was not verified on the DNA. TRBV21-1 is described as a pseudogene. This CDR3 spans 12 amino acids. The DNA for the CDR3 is TGTGCCAGCAGGTGTAGCCCTCGCGAGCAGTACTTC. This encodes CASRCSPREQYF.

CDR3 coding DNA: TGCGCCAGCAGCCCGACGCAGGGAAGGCACTATGGCTACACCTTC. Its translation is CASSPTQGRHYGYTF. This rearrangement joins TRBV4-3 to TRBJ1-2; a possible D gene is TRBD1 (5 bases). CDR1 is LGHNA and CDR2 is YSLEER in the germline V gene. V was clipped by 4 bases and J by 3 bases, with 15 bases between them. CDR3 length: 15 residues.

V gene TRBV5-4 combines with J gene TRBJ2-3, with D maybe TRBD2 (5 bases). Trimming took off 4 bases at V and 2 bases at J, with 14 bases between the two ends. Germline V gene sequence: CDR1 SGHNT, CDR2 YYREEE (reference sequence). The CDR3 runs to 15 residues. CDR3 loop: CASSAPEGDTDTQYF. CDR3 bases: TGTGCCAGCAGCGCACCTGAGGGAGACACAGATACGCAGTATTTT.

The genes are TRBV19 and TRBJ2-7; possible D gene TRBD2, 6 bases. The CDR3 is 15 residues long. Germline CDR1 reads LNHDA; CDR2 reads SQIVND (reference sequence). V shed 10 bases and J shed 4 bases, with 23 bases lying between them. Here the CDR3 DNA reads TGTGCCACTACCCCCGGAGGGACGAGACCATACGAGCAGTACTTC. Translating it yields CATTPGGTRPYEQYF.